These T cell receptor beta chains were read from a single sample in a study of T cells in Graves' hyperthyroidism and ophthalmopathy. A single record per CDR3 protein comes from TCRdb applying MiXCR to the multiplex PCR reads. The repertoire has roughly 700,000 distinct CDR3 sequences, 35% of them found once; the top ten carry around 30%. The sample comprised blood. These receptors all stem from a woman aged 40 to 55 with Graves' hyperthyroidism. Each CDR3 is given with its conserved first and last residue. Fields, in order: J gene, V gene, clone size, CDR3 length, D gene, CDR3 DNA, CDR3 protein. The D gene is left open where the match is weak. Clone size is not always given. Where it is, it says once, few, many or a class for expanded clones.

TRBJ1-2 | TRBV12-3/TRBV12-4 | - | 15 | - | TGTGCCAGCAGTTTTTCGGGCTCACCCCACTATGGCTACACCTTC | CASSFSGSPHYGYTF
TRBJ2-5 | TRBV29-1 | few | 16 | TRBD2 | TGCAGCGTTGAAGTATTTCTAGCGGGAGGTGGGGAGACCCAGTACTTC | CSVEVFLAGGGETQYF
TRBJ2-7 | TRBV12-3/TRBV12-4 | few | 18 | - | TGTGCCAGCAGCGTGCAAGGCGTTCGGGTGGCGTGGTCCTACGAGCAGTACTTC | CASSVQGVRVAWSYEQYF
TRBJ2-1 | TRBV20-1 | - | 14 | - | TGCAGTGCTAGACTACTAGCAGCCTACAATGAGCAGTTCTTC | CSARLLAAYNEQFF
TRBJ2-2 | TRBV2 | - | 15 | - | TGTGCCAGCAGTGAAGTATCAGCGAACACCGGGGAGCTGTTTTTT | CASSEVSANTGELFF
TRBJ1-1 | TRBV5-1 | once | 12 | - | TGCGCCAGCAGCTCGGGCGGGCTAGAAGCTTTCTTC | CASSSGGLEAFF
TRBJ1-2 | TRBV10-3 | - | 12 | - | TGTGCCACCCGACAGGACGTCTATGGCTACACCTTC | CATRQDVYGYTF
TRBJ1-2 | TRBV29-1 | many | 13 | - | TGCAGCGCCAGGACCGGGCAGGAACCCGGCTACACCTTC | CSARTGQEPGYTF
TRBJ2-7 | TRBV6-6 | many | 12 | TRBD1 | TGTGCCAGCACCACGGACAGGTTCGAGCAGTACTTC | CASTTDRFEQYF
TRBJ2-5 | TRBV7-2 | many | 14 | - | TGTGCCAGCAGCCTAGATGGAAGACAAGAGACCCAGTACTTC | CASSLDGRQETQYF
TRBJ1-4 | TRBV5-5 | few | 13 | - | TGTGCCAGCAGTATCAGGGGTAATGAAAAACTGTTTTTT | CASSIRGNEKLFF
TRBJ1-2 | TRBV7-2 | - | 13 | - | TGTGCCAGCAGTCAAGACAGGACTGGGGGCTACACCTTC | CASSQDRTGGYTF
TRBJ1-4 | TRBV25-1 | many | 12 | - | TGTGCCAGCAGGGGGGACGGGGAAAAACTGTTTTTT | CASRGDGEKLFF
TRBJ2-1 | TRBV29-1 | - | 13 | - | TGCAGCGTTCTTTTGCCAGGAGACAATGAGCAGTTCTTC | CSVLLPGDNEQFF
TRBJ2-5 | TRBV7-7 | many | 15 | TRBD1 | TGTGCTAGCAGCTTAACGCGACAGGGGAAAGAGACCCAGTACTTC | CASSLTRQGKETQYF
TRBJ2-5 | TRBV6-1 | - | 14 | - | TGTGCCAGCAGGGTTACGCCGAGGGTGGAGACCCAGTACTTC | CASRVTPRVETQYF
TRBJ1-1 | TRBV27 | - | 13 | - | TGTGCCAGCAGCAGGAGTGAACGGTCTGAAGCTTTCTTT | CASSRSERSEAFF
TRBJ1-2 | TRBV6-5 | many | 16 | TRBD1 | TGTGCCAGCAGGCCTCCAGGGGGGGCAGATCCTGATGGCTACACCTTC | CASRPPGGADPDGYTF
TRBJ2-7 | TRBV7-2 | many | 13 | - | TGTGCCAGCAGCGGGGGGCGCGGGTACGAGCAGTACTTC | CASSGGRGYEQYF
TRBJ1-1 | TRBV20-1 | many | 13 | - | TGCAGTGCTAGAGCGGGGTTGAACACTGAAGCTTTCTTT | CSARAGLNTEAFF
TRBJ2-7 | TRBV6-8 | - | 14 | - | TGTGCCAGCAGTTACAAGGCCACCTCCTACGAGCAGTACTTC | CASSYKATSYEQYF
TRBJ1-2 | TRBV30 | - | 12 | - | TGTGCCTGGAGTGTTAGTCAGTATGGCTACACCTTC | CAWSVSQYGYTF
TRBJ2-7 | TRBV11-2 | many | 13 | - | TGTGCCAGCAGCGCGGGCACTAGAAACGAGCAGTACTTC | CASSAGTRNEQYF
TRBJ1-2 | TRBV20-1 | few | 17 | - | TGCAGTGCTAGGCAAGTCTCCGGGTCCCGGGCAAACTATGGCTACACCTTC | CSARQVSGSRANYGYTF
TRBJ1-3 | TRBV6-5 | - | 13 | - | TGTGCCTGCAGTTACGGAGGGGCGAACACCATATATTTT | CACSYGGANTIYF
TRBJ2-1 | TRBV7-9 | - | 17 | TRBD2 | TGTGCCAGCAAACCTCCGCCCGGGACTAGCGGGAGGAATGAGCAGTTCTTC | CASKPPPGTSGRNEQFF
TRBJ2-7 | TRBV7-2 | few | 14 | - | TGTGCCAGCAGCTCCCAGGGCCCCCAAGACGAGCAGTACTTC | CASSSQGPQDEQYF
TRBJ1-1 | TRBV7-9 | - | 15 | TRBD1 | TGTGCCAGCAGCAAGGGCCATACAGGGGAAACTGAAGCTTTCTTT | CASSKGHTGETEAFF
TRBJ1-5 | TRBV20-1 | few | 19 | - | TGCAGTGCTAGAGGTGGTGGGGTGGGGGGTGCTTATAGCAATCAGCCCCAGCATTTT | CSARGGGVGGAYSNQPQHF
TRBJ2-7 | TRBV25-1 | - | 13 | TRBD1 | TGTGCCAGCAGGGACAGGGGAACCTACGAGCAGTACTTC | CASRDRGTYEQYF
TRBJ1-2 | TRBV9 | few | 16 | - | TGTGCCAGCAGCCCCCTCGGGCAGATGATTAACTATGGCTACACCTTC | CASSPLGQMINYGYTF
TRBJ2-6 | TRBV6-5 | many | 13 | - | TGTGCCAGCAGTTCGTCTACAGCCAACGTCCTGACTTTC | CASSSSTANVLTF
TRBJ1-2 | TRBV15 | - | 14 | - | TGTGCCACCAGTCCCGAAAGGACGGGCTATGGCTACACCTTC | CATSPERTGYGYTF
TRBJ2-5 | TRBV20-1 | - | 12 | TRBD1 | TGCAGTGCAGAGCCGGGACAGGGGACCCAGTACTTC | CSAEPGQGTQYF
TRBJ2-7 | TRBV11-2 | - | 14 | TRBD1 | TGTGCCAGCACCCACCGGGACAGTAGCTACGAGCAGTACTTC | CASTHRDSSYEQYF
TRBJ2-1 | TRBV10-3 | - | 15 | TRBD2 | TGTGCCATCAGTGAGTCGAGCGGGGTCTACAATGAGCAGCTCTTC | CAISESSGVYNEQLF
TRBJ1-2 | TRBV7-9 | many | 12 | - | TGTGCCAGCAGTTTTGGTACCTATGGCTACACCTTC | CASSFGTYGYTF
TRBJ1-4 | TRBV2 | few | 13 | - | TGTGCCAGCAGTGAGTTTATATACGAAAAACTGTTTTTT | CASSEFIYEKLFF
TRBJ1-2 | TRBV24-1 | - | 17 | TRBD1 | TGTGCCAGATTCTTCGCCGGGACAGCTACTACTAACTATGGCTACACCTTC | CARFFAGTATTNYGYTF
TRBJ1-6 | TRBV20-1 | many | 14 | - | TGCAGTGCCCGGCCCGCAGGAAATAATTCACCCCTCCACTTT | CSARPAGNNSPLHF
TRBJ1-2 | TRBV2 | many | 15 | - | TGTGCCAGCAGGGAGTCGGGGCACCCTGCCTCTGGCTACACCTTC | CASRESGHPASGYTF
TRBJ2-7 | TRBV7-2 | many | 15 | - | TGTGCCAGCAGCTTAGGCGGTGTGAACTCCTACGAGCAGTACTTC | CASSLGGVNSYEQYF
TRBJ1-3 | TRBV6-4 | - | 18 | - | TGTGCCAGCAGTGCTCCGACTAGCGGGAGTACGTCCGGAAACACCATATATTTT | CASSAPTSGSTSGNTIYF
TRBJ2-5 | TRBV9 | - | 15 | TRBD2 | TGTGCCAGCACCATTTCGACGGGGGGTCTAGAGACCCAGTACTTC | CASTISTGGLETQYF
TRBJ2-4 | TRBV29-1 | few | 11 | - | TGCAGCGTTGACAGGGAAAACATTCAGTACTTC | CSVDRENIQYF
TRBJ1-3 | TRBV7-8 | - | 14 | - | TGTGCCAGCAGCCAGGAAAGGGGGAGAGACACCATATATTTT | CASSQERGRDTIYF
TRBJ2-5 | TRBV12-3/TRBV12-4 | - | 13 | TRBD1 | TGTGCCAGCAGTAGACAGGGACCGGAGACCCAGTACTTC | CASSRQGPETQYF
TRBJ2-7 | TRBV19 | - | 15 | - | TGTGCCAGTAGTATCTCCAACAGTGGCTCCTACGAGCAGTACTTC | CASSISNSGSYEQYF
TRBJ1-6 | TRBV7-9 | - | 15 | - | TGTGCCAGCACCTCCGGGGAGGTCCTGAATTCACCCCTCCACTTT | CASTSGEVLNSPLHF
TRBJ2-2 | TRBV7-2 | - | 17 | TRBD2 | TGTGCCAGCAGCTTTCTTCGGGGGGGGGCCCGTACCGGGGAGCTGTTTTTT | CASSFLRGGARTGELFF
TRBJ2-5 | TRBV2 | - | 11 | - | TGTGCCAGCGAGGCCCCGGAGACCCAGTACTTC | CASEAPETQYF
TRBJ1-5 | TRBV6-5 | - | 12 | - | TGTGCCAGCAGTTATAGGGAACAGCCCCAGCATTTT | CASSYREQPQHF
TRBJ2-2 | TRBV4-1 | many | 16 | - | TGCGCCAGCAGCCGGTCAGGTCTCGTGAACACCGGGGAGCTGTTTTTT | CASSRSGLVNTGELFF
TRBJ2-7 | TRBV10-1 | many | 17 | - | TGCGCCAGCAGTGAGTCGAACCGGACAGTCCGGCCCTACGAGCAGTACTTC | CASSESNRTVRPYEQYF
TRBJ1-3 | TRBV7-9 | - | 15 | TRBD1 | TGTGCCAGCAGCCCCTTCGGACAGGGAAAGGACACCATATATTTT | CASSPFGQGKDTIYF
TRBJ1-3 | TRBV7-9 | few | 15 | TRBD1 | TGTGCCAGCAGTTTCGGACAGGGAGGCGGAAACACCATATATTTT | CASSFGQGGGNTIYF
TRBJ1-4 | TRBV6-6 | many | 13 | - | TGTGCCAGCAGTAACACAGGGAGTGAAAAACTGTTTTTT | CASSNTGSEKLFF